These T cell receptor beta chains were read from a single sample in a study of blood T cell repertoires in COVID-19. Method: immunoSEQ multiplex PCR; TCRdb's copy keeps in-frame clones and lacks some. The sample shows under 150,000 clones, around 82% of them seen only once. The sequencing sample was made of peripheral blood. The receptors derive from a man aged 55 to 70 with acute or convalescent COVID-19. Each CDR3 is given with its conserved first and last residue.

TRBV12-1 | 14 | CASSFEREPHEQFF
TRBV28 | 17 | CASSLWGQGFPNYGYTF
TRBV18 | 15 | CASSPDTPPNSPLHF
TRBV27 | 14 | CASSLYLRSYEQYF
TRBV7-8 | 14 | CASSLGTGAYEQYF
TRBV19 | 14 | CASSRAYGNQPQHF
TRBV19 | 14 | CASNEFTGDTEAFF
TRBV6-2/TRBV6-3 | 19 | CASSYSSDPADQNTGELFF
TRBV18 | 13 | CASSLDTDTEAFF
TRBV4-2 | 15 | CASSHGTSGPYEQYF
TRBV24-1 | 13 | CATSAQPGNEQFF
TRBV3-1/TRBV3-2 | 14 | CASRIQGTTGELFF
TRBV19 | 15 | CASSMGEGRIYGYTF
TRBV6-1 | 16 | CASSGGDRWDNQPQHF
TRBV7-2 | 15 | CASSLTSGNTGELFF
TRBV11-2 | 13 | CASSKGDQETQYF
TRBV19 | 13 | CASKRGGHTEAFF
TRBV15 | 12 | CATRDRVYEQYF
TRBV28 | 15 | CASQSLIDMNTEAFF
TRBV6-5 | 14 | CASSPGTPPYGYTF
TRBV5-6 | 13 | CASSGTGKETQYF
TRBV6-5 | 15 | CASSPRQVRTGELFF
TRBV28 | 15 | CASSLPLAGTYEQYF
TRBV5-1 | 14 | CASSLEGATGELFF
TRBV28 | 14 | CASRITGARYGYTF
TRBV7-6 | 14 | CASSLRGQAYEQYF
TRBV2 | 15 | CASRPEYRSNQPQHF
TRBV27 | 12 | CASSSTGETQYF
TRBV5-1 | 17 | CASSLRSSGRAYNEQFF
TRBV29-1 | 14 | CSVSPGTAGTEAFF
TRBV11-2 | 15 | CASSLDGQGTYEQYF
TRBV19 | 14 | CASKGRSNTGELFF
TRBV30 | 14 | CAWSVPGSGNTIYF